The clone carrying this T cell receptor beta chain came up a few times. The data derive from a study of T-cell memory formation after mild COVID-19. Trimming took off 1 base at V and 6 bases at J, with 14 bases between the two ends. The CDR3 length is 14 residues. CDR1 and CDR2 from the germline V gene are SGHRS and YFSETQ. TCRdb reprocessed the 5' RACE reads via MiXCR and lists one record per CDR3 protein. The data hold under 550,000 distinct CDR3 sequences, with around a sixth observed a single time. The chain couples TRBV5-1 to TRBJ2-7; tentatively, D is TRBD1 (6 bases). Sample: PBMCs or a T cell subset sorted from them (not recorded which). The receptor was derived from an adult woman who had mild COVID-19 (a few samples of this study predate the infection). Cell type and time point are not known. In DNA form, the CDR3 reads TGCGCCAGCAGCTTGAGTGGGACACCGCTCGAGCAGTACTTC. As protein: CASSLSGTPLEQYF.